This T cell receptor beta chain was retrieved from a study of early T cells in non-severe SARS-CoV-2 infection. Study as a whole: RNA in bulk from unsorted whole blood was sequenced, and chains were unpaired.

Per the germline V gene, CDR1 is LNHDA and CDR2 is SQIVND (reference sequence). V shed 2 bases and J 6 bases; nucleotides not matched to a gene: 10. CDR3 length: 16 amino acids. TCRdb passed the 5' RACE reads through MiXCR, listing each CDR3 protein once. The sample consists of more than 25,000 distinct CDR3 sequences, about 4.3% of them appearing once. The chain uses TRBV19 and TRBJ2-1; 7 bases line up with TRBD2. The source was whole blood, collected at baseline. This receptor was obtained from an adult who was a healthcare worker with PCR-confirmed SARS-CoV-2 infection or an uninfected control (not recorded which). Here the CDR3 reads CASSIFGTTDGNEQFF. As DNA, the CDR3 is TGTGCCAGTAGTATATTCGGGACTACAGACGGCAATGAGCAGTTCTTC.